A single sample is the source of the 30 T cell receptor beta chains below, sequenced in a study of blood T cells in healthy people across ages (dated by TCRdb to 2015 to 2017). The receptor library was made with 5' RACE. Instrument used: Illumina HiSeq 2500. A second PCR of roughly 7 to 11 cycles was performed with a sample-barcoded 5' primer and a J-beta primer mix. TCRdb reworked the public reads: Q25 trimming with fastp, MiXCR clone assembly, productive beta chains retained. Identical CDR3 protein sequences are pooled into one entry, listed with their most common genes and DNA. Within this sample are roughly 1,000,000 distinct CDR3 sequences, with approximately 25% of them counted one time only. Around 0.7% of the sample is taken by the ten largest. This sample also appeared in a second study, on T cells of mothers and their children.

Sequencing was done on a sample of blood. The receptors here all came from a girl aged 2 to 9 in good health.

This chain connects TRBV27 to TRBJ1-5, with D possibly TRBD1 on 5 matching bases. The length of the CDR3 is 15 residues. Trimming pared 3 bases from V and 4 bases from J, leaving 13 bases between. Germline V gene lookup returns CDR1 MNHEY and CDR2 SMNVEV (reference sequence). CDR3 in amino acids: CASSLFRDLNQPQHF. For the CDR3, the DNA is TGTGCCAGCAGTTTGTTCAGGGACCTTAATCAGCCCCAGCATTTT.

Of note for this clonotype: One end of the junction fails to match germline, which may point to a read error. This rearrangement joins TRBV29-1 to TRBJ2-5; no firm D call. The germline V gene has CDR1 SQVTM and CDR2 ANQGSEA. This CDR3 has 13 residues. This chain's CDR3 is CSVVRGRGETQSF. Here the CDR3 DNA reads TGCAGCGTTGTCCGAGGACGAGGAGAGACCCAGTCCTTC.

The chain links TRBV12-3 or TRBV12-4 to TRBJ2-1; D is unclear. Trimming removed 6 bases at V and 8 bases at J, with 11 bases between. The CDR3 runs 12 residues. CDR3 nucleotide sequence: TGTGCCAGCAGCCTGGGGATGGATGAGCAGTTCTTC. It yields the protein CASSLGMDEQFF.

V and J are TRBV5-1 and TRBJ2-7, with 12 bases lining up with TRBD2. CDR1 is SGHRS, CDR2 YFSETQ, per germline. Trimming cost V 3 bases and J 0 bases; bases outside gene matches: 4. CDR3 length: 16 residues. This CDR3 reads CASSSKTSGGSYEQYF. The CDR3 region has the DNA TGCGCCAGCAGCTCCAAGACTAGCGGGGGCTCCTACGAGCAGTACTTC.

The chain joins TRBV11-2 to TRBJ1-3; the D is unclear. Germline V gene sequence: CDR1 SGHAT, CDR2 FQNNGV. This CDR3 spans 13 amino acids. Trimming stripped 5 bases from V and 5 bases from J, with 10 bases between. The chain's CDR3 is CASSPRPRNTIYF. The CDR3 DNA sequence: TGTGCCAGCAGCCCCCGCCCTAGAAACACCATATATTTT.

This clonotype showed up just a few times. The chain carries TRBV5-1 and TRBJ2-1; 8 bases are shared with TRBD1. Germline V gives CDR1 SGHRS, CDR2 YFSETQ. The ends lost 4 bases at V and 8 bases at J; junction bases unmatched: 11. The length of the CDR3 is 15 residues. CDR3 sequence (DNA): TGCGCCAGCAGCCCAAGGACAGGGCTGGAATATGAGCAGTTCTTC. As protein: CASSPRTGLEYEQFF.

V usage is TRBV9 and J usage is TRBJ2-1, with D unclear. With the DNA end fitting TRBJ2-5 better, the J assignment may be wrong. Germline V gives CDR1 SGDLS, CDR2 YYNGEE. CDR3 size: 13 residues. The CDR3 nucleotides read TGTGCCAGCAGCGTCCAGCCCCAGGAGACCCAGTACTTC. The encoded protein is CASSVQPQETQYF.

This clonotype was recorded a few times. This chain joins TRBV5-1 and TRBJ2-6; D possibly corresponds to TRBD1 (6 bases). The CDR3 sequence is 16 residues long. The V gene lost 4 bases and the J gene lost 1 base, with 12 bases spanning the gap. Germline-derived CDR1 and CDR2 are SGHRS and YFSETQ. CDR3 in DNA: TGCGCCAGCAGCGAGGACAGAATGTCTGGGGCCAACGTCCTGACTTTC. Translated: CASSEDRMSGANVLTF.

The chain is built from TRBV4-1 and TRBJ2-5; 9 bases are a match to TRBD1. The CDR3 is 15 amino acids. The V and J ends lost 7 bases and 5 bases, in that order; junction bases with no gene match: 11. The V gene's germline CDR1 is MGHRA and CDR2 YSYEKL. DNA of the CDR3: TGCGCCAGCACTTCACAACAGGGGGCATGGGAGACCCAGTACTTC. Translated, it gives CASTSQQGAWETQYF.

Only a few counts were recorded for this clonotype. The CDR3 region is CSARGRGGNEQFF. CDR3 DNA: TGCAGCGCCAGGGGGCGAGGTGGTAATGAGCAGTTCTTC. V is TRBV29-1 and J is TRBJ2-5, with 8 nucleotides matching TRBD1. The DNA end is a closer match to TRBJ2-1, so the J assignment may be wrong. Germline V gene lookup returns CDR1 SQVTM and CDR2 ANQGSEA. The CDR3 runs to 13 residues.

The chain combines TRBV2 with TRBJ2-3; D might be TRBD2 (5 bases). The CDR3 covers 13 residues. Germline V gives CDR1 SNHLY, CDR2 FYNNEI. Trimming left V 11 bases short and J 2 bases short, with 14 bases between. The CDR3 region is CAGEGFATDTQYF. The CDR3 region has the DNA TGTGCCGGCGAGGGCTTCGCCACAGATACGCAGTATTTT.

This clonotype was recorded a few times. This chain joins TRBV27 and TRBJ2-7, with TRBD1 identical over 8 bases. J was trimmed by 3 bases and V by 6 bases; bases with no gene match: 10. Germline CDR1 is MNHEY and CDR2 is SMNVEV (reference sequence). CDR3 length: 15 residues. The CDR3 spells CASSPGTGTLYEQYF. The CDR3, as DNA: TGTGCCAGCAGCCCCGGGACAGGTACCCTCTACGAGCAGTACTTC.

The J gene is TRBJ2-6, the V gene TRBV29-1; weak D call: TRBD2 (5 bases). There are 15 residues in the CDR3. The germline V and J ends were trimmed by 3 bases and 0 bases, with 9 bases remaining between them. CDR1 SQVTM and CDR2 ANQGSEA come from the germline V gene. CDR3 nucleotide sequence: TGCAGCGTTGAGGAGGTATACTCTGGGGCCAACGTCCTGACTTTC. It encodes CSVEEVYSGANVLTF.

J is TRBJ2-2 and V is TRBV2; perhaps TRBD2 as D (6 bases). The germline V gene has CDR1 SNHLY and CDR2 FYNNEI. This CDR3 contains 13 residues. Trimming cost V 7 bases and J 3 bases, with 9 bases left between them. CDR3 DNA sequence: TGTGCCAGCACTAGCGAGGACACCGGGGAGCTGTTTTTT. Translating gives CASTSEDTGELFF.

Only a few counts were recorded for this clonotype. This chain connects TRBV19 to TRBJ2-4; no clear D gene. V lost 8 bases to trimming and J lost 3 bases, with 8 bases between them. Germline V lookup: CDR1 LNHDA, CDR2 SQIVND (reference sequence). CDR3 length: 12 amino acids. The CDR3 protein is CASHDLKNIQYF. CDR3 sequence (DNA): TGTGCCAGTCATGATCTCAAAAACATTCAGTACTTC. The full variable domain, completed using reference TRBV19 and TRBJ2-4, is DGGITQSPKYLFRKEGQNVTLSCEQNLNHDAMYWYRQDPGQGLRLIYYSQIVNDFQKGDIAEGYSVSREKKESFPLTVTSAQKNPTAFYLCASHDLKNIQYFGAGTRLSVL.

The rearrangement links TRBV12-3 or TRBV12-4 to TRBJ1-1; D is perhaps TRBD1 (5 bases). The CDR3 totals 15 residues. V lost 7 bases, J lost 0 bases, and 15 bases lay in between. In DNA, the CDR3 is TGTGCCAGCACCCGGGGCAACGACATGAACACTGAAGCTTTCTTT. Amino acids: CASTRGNDMNTEAFF.

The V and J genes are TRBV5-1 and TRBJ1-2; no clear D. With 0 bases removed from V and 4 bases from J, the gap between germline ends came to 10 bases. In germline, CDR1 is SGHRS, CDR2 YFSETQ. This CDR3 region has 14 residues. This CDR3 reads CASSLDPVTYGYTF. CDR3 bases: TGCGCCAGCAGCTTGGATCCGGTTACCTATGGCTACACCTTC.

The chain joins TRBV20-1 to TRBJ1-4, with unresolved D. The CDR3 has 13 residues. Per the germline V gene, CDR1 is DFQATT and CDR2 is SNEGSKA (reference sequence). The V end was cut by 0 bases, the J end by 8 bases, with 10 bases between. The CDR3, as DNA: TGCAGTGCTAGAGAGCGGGTGGAAGAAAAACTGTTTTTT. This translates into CSARERVEEKLFF.

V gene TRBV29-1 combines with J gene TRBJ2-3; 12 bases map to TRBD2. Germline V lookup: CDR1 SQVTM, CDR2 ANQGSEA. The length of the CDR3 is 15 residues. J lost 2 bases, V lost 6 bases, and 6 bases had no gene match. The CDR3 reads CSVLLAGGNTDTQYF. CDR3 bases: TGCAGCGTCCTACTAGCGGGGGGCAACACAGATACGCAGTATTTT.

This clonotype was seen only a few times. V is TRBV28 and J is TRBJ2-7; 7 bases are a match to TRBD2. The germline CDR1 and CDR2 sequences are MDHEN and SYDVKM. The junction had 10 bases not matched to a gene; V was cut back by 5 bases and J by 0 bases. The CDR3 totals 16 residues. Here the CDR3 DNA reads TGTGCCAGCAGTCCGGTGAGCGGGGTCAGCTCCTACGAGCAGTACTTC. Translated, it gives CASSPVSGVSSYEQYF.

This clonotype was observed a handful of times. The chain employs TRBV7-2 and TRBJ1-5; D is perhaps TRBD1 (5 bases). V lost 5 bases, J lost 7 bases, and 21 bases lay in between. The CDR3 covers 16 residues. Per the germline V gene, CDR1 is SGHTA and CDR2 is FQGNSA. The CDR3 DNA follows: TGTGCCAGCAGCCCTAACGGGCAGGGAATGAGGCAGCCCCAGCATTTT. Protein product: CASSPNGQGMRQPQHF.

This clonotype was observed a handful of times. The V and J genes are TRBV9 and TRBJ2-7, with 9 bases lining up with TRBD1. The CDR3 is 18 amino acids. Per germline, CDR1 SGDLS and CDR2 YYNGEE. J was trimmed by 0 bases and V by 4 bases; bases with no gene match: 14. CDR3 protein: CASSPWDRVLASSYEQYF. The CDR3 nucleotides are TGTGCCAGCAGCCCTTGGGACAGGGTTCTGGCAAGCTCCTACGAGCAGTACTTC.

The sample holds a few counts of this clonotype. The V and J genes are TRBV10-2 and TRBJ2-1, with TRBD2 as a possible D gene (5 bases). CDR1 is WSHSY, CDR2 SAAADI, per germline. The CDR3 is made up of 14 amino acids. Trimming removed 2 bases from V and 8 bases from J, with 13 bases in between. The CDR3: CASSERRQRDEQFF. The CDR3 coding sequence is TGCGCCAGCAGTGAGAGGAGGCAACGAGATGAGCAGTTCTTC.

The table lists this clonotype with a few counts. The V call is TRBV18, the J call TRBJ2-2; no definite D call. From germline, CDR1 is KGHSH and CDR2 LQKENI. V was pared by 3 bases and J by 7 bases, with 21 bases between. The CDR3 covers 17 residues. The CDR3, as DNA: TGTGCCAGCTCACCGAACGGCAGTCCGGGTCAAGGCGGGGAGCTGTTTTTT. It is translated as CASSPNGSPGQGGELFF.

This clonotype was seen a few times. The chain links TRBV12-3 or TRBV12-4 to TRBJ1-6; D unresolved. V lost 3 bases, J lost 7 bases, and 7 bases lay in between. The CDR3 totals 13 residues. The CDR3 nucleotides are TGTGCCAGCAGTTTGGGGTGGAATTCACCCCTCCACTTT. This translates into CASSLGWNSPLHF.

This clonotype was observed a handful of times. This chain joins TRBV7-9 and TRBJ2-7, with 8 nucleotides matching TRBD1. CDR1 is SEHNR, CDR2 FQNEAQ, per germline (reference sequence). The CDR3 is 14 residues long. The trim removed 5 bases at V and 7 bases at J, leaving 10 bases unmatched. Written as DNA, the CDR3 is TGTGCCAGCAGCGACGGGGACAGGCGAAAGGAGCAGTACTTC. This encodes CASSDGDRRKEQYF.

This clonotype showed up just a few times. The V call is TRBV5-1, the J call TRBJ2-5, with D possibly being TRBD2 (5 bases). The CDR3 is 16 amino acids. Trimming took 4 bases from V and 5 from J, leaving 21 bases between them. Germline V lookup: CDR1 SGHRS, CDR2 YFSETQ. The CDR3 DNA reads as TGCGCCAGCAGCCGAATTGGGCGGCTAGCTGGTGAGACCCAGTACTTC. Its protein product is CASSRIGRLAGETQYF.

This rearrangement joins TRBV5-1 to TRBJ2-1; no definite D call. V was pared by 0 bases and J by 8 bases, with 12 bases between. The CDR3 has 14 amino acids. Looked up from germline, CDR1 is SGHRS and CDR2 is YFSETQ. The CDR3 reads CASSLAGVGHEQFF. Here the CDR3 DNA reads TGCGCCAGCAGCTTGGCTGGTGTAGGCCATGAGCAGTTCTTC.

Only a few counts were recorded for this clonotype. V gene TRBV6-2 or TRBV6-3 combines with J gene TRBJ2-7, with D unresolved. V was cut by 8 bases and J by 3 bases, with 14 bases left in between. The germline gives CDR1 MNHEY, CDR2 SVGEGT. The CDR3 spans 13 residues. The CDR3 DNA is TGTGCCAGCGGTTGGGCAGAGCTCTACGAGCAGTACTTC. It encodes CASGWAELYEQYF.

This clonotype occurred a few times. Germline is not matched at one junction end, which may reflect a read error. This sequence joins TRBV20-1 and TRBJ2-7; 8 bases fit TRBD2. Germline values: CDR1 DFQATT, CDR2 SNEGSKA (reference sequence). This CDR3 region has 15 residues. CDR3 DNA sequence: TGCAGTGTTAGAAATCTGGCGGGAGGATTTTACGAGCAGTACTTC. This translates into CSVRNLAGGFYEQYF.